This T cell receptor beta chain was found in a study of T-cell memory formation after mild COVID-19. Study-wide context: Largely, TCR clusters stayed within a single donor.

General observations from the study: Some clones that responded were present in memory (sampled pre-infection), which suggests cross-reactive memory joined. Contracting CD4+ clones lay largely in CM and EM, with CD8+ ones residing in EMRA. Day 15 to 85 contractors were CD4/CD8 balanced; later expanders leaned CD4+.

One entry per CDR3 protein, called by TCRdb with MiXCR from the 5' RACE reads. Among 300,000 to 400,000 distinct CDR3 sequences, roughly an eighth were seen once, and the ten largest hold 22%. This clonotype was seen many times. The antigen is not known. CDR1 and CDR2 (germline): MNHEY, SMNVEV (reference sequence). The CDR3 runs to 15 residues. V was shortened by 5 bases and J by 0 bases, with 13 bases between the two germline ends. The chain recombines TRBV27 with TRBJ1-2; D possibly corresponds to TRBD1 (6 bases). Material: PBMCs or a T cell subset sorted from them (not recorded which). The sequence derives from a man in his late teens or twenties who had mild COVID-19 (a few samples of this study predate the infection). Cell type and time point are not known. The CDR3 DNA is TGTGCCAGCAGTCCTTTCGACAGGCCTAACTATGGCTACACCTTC. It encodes CASSPFDRPNYGYTF.